These 23 T cell receptor beta chains were all obtained from the same sample, sequenced in a study of Graves' ophthalmopathy and Graves' hyperthyroidism. RNA served as the template for amplifying TCR beta CDR3 regions. After a first-round RT-PCR with HTBI primers, a second-round multiplex PCR was run. MiXCR, run by TCRdb on the multiplex PCR reads, gives a single entry per CDR3 protein. Of hundreds of thousands of distinct CDR3 sequences listed, roughly a fifth were seen once; the top ten hold about 40%. Sequenced input: peripheral blood. The source of these receptors is a woman aged 50 to 60 with Graves' ophthalmopathy.

This clonotype was recorded many times. The chain joins TRBV30 to TRBJ1-1, with D unclear. The CDR3 is 15 amino acids. V lost 2 bases and J lost 1, with 14 bases in between. CDR1 GTSNPN and CDR2 SVGIG come from the germline V gene (reference sequence). The CDR3 protein is CAWSHLGQANTEAFF. CDR3 in DNA: TGTGCCTGGAGTCATTTAGGGCAGGCGAACACTGAAGCTTTCTTT.

This clonotype was seen at least ten times. This chain connects TRBV7-9 to TRBJ1-2; D ambiguous. From germline, CDR1 is SEHNR and CDR2 FQNEAQ (reference sequence). The CDR3 has 13 amino acids. V was shortened by 5 bases and J by 2 bases, with 9 bases between the two germline ends. For the CDR3, the DNA is TGTGCCAGCAGCCGGACGGAGAACTATGGCTACACCTTC. Translated: CASSRTENYGYTF.

The J gene is TRBJ1-1, the V gene TRBV6-2 or TRBV6-3, with a possible D match to TRBD1 (5 bases). Germline V gene sequence: CDR1 MNHEY, CDR2 SVGEGT. The CDR3 covers 20 residues. Trimming removed 7 bases at V and 1 base at J, with 31 bases between. The CDR3 nucleotides read TGTGCCAGCACCAAGACAGAACACGGAGAACGCCGTAAACCGAACACTGAAGCTTTCTTT. It encodes CASTKTEHGERRKPNTEAFF.

The gene calls are TRBV2 and TRBJ2-5, with 12 bases lining up with TRBD1. The CDR3 loop spans 16 amino acids. After removal of 5 bases from V and 5 bases from J, the junction contained 9 bases not matched to a gene. CDR1 is SNHLY, CDR2 FYNNEI, per germline. CDR3 bases: TGTGCCAGCAGTTCCATCCCGGGACAGGGGGCGGAGACCCAGTACTTC. Residues: CASSSIPGQGAETQYF. Looking up the rest from reference TRBV2 and TRBJ2-5 gives the full variable domain: EPEVTQTPSHQVTQMGQEVILRCVPISNHLYFYWYRQILGQKVEFLVSFYNNEISEKSEIFDDQFSVERPDGSNFTLKIRSTKLEDSAMYFCASSSIPGQGAETQYFGPGTRLLVL.

The CDR3 region is CAWSVLNRRAGGYTF. The CDR3 region has the DNA TGTGCCTGGAGTGTACTCAACAGACGGGCAGGCGGCTACACCTTC. The rearrangement joins TRBV30 to TRBJ1-2; no definite D call. V was shortened by 0 bases and J by 8 bases, with 19 bases between the two germline ends. The length of the CDR3 is 15 residues. Germline V gene lookup returns CDR1 GTSNPN and CDR2 SVGIG (reference sequence).

This rearrangement joins TRBV6-1 to TRBJ1-2; TRBD1 matches at 7 bases. The V gene end was trimmed by 6 bases and the J gene end by 5 bases; junction bases not matched to a gene: 9. Per germline, CDR1 MNHNS and CDR2 SASEGT. The CDR3 covers 14 residues. In DNA form, the CDR3 reads TGTGCCAGCAGCGATAAAGACAGGGTATATGGCTACACCTTC. As protein: CASSDKDRVYGYTF.

This clonotype was detected many times. The V gene is TRBV2, the J gene TRBJ2-5; the match to TRBD1 covers 7 bases. This CDR3 has 15 amino acids. V shed 6 bases and J 4 bases; nucleotides not matched to a gene: 11. CDR1 is SNHLY and CDR2 is FYNNEI in the germline V gene. CDR3 sequence (DNA): TGTGCCAGCAGAGTCGGCCGACAGGGACGAGAGACCCAGTACTTC. It encodes CASRVGRQGRETQYF.

Only one count was recorded for this clonotype. The V gene is TRBV11-3, the J gene TRBJ2-7; TRBD1 aligns across 7 bases. Germline CDR1 reads SGHNT; CDR2 reads YENEEA. CDR3 size: 12 residues. In DNA, the CDR3 is TGTTCCCGAGGGGGCGCCCAATACGAGCAGTACTTC. Its translation is CSRGGAQYEQYF.

This clonotype was counted many times. The J gene is TRBJ2-3, the V gene TRBV4-1; D remains ambiguous. Deletions cut 0 bases from V and 2 bases from J, with 12 bases between. This CDR3 is built from 16 residues. Germline V gene sequence: CDR1 MGHRA, CDR2 YSYEKL. The CDR3 DNA is TGCGCCAGCAGCCAAGATGTCGGTCCGTTCACAGATACGCAGTATTTT. This encodes CASSQDVGPFTDTQYF.

This clonotype was observed many times. V is TRBV29-1 and J is TRBJ2-7; 9 positions match TRBD1. Trimming removed 3 bases from V and 1 base from J; junction bases left unmatched: 7. This CDR3 is 15 amino acids long. Germline loops: CDR1 SQVTM, CDR2 ANQGSEA. This CDR3 is CSVEVGTGFSYEQYF. CDR3 bases: TGCAGCGTTGAGGTCGGGACAGGGTTTTCCTACGAGCAGTACTTC.

Ten or more counts support this clonotype. A junction end diverges from the germline sequence, so it may reflect a read error. V usage is TRBV15 and J usage is TRBJ1-2; tentatively, D is TRBD1 (6 bases). In germline, CDR1 is LNHNV, CDR2 YYDKDF (reference sequence). The CDR3 extends over 14 amino acids. The CDR3: CATSGDRTAYGYTF. In DNA form, the CDR3 reads TGTGCCACCAGCGGAGATAGGACAGCCTATGGCTACACCTTC.

The rearrangement joins TRBV4-1 to TRBJ2-7; D not resolved. The CDR3 covers 14 residues. Trimming stripped 1 base from V and 0 bases from J, with 7 bases between. Per the germline V gene, CDR1 is MGHRA and CDR2 is YSYEKL. The CDR3 DNA follows: TGCGCCAGCAGCCAAGCTGACCCCTCCTACGAGCAGTACTTC. This translates into CASSQADPSYEQYF.

This clonotype was seen ten or more times. This sequence joins TRBV29-1 and TRBJ1-2, with a tentative D call TRBD1 (5 bases). The germline CDR1 and CDR2 sequences are SQVTM and ANQGSEA. V dropped 8 bases and J dropped 3 bases, with 19 bases sitting between them. CDR3 size: 14 residues. The CDR3: CSTIRGHKDYGYTF. For the CDR3, the DNA is TGCAGCACCATCCGGGGCCACAAAGACTATGGCTACACCTTC.

This clonotype was counted ten times or more. The rearrangement joins TRBV20-1 to TRBJ2-7; D call uncertain. The V gene's germline CDR1 is DFQATT and CDR2 SNEGSKA (reference sequence). Trimming cost V 1 base and J 3 bases, with 10 bases left between them. The CDR3 is 13 residues long. CDR3 nucleotide sequence: TGCAGTGCTAGAGGAATTTACAGCTACGAGCAGTACTTC. Translation: CSARGIYSYEQYF.

At least ten counts were recorded for this clonotype. The chain combines TRBV28 with TRBJ2-7, with D perhaps TRBD2 (6 bases). CDR3 length: 15 residues. Trimming took 6 bases from V and 1 from J, leaving 16 bases between them. Germline CDR1 reads MDHEN; CDR2 reads SYDVKM. In DNA form, the CDR3 reads TGTGCCAGCAGACTACCCGGGACTGGGTCCTACGAGCAGTACTTC. This translates into CASRLPGTGSYEQYF.

This clonotype has at least ten counts. The chain employs TRBV2 and TRBJ2-5, with a possible D match to TRBD2 (5 bases). From germline, CDR1 is SNHLY and CDR2 FYNNEI. V lost 7 bases to trimming and J lost 1 base, with 10 bases between them. The CDR3 is 13 amino acids. CDR3 residues: CASKRNLQETQYF. CDR3 bases: TGTGCCAGCAAGCGGAACCTCCAAGAGACCCAGTACTTC.

This clonotype has ten or more counts. V and J are TRBV28 and TRBJ1-1, with D maybe TRBD1 (6 bases). Germline V gives CDR1 MDHEN, CDR2 SYDVKM. V shed 7 bases and J shed 1 base, with 10 bases lying between them. The CDR3 runs 13 residues. Here the CDR3 reads CASNRGQNTEAFF. The DNA of the CDR3 is TGTGCCAGCAATCGGGGGCAGAACACTGAAGCTTTCTTT.

Ten or more counts support this clonotype. This rearrangement joins TRBV20-1 to TRBJ2-2; 10 nucleotides match TRBD2. Germline loops: CDR1 DFQATT, CDR2 SNEGSKA (reference sequence). V lost 3 bases to trimming and J lost 8 bases; unmatched junction nucleotides: 9. This CDR3 contains 15 residues. CDR3 sequence reads: CSASYPAGGPGELFF. The CDR3 nucleotides read TGCAGTGCTAGCTATCCAGCGGGAGGGCCAGGGGAGCTGTTTTTT.

This clonotype was observed many times. The rearrangement uses TRBV29-1 and TRBJ2-7, with 13 nucleotides matching TRBD2. The V gene end was trimmed by 1 base and the J gene end by 5 bases; junction bases not matched to a gene: 5. Germline CDR1 and CDR2: SQVTM and ANQGSEA. This CDR3 is built from 15 residues. The DNA for the CDR3 is TGCAGCGTTGAAGGGACTAGCGGGAGTCCCCACGAGCAGTACTTC. Its protein product is CSVEGTSGSPHEQYF.

This clonotype was picked up many times. This rearrangement joins TRBV28 to TRBJ2-7; tentative D call: TRBD1 (6 bases). Per germline, CDR1 MDHEN and CDR2 SYDVKM. The CDR3 contains 14 residues. V gave up 8 bases and J gave up 2 bases, with 16 bases separating them. CDR3 bases: TGTGCCAGCTTCTCTCGGGACAAGCCCTACGAGCAGTACTTC. This gives the protein CASFSRDKPYEQYF.

This clonotype was picked up many times. The V call is TRBV5-1, the J call TRBJ1-2, with D perhaps TRBD1 (5 bases). Germline assignment: CDR1 SGHRS and CDR2 YFSETQ. V lost 2 bases, J lost 8 bases, and 13 bases lay in between. This CDR3 comprises 13 residues. CDR3 DNA sequence: TGCGCCAGCAGCTTACGGGGGTCTGCGGGCTACACCTTC. Amino acids: CASSLRGSAGYTF.

Ten or more counts support this clonotype. This sequence joins TRBV5-6 and TRBJ2-7, with TRBD2 matching over 13 bases. This CDR3 is built from 15 residues. Germline CDR1 and CDR2: SGHDT and YYEEEE. Trimming took 4 bases from V and 4 from J; bases not matched to a gene: 5. The CDR3 protein is CASSPTGLAGYEQYF. CDR3 coding DNA: TGTGCCAGCAGCCCCACGGGACTAGCGGGATACGAGCAGTACTTC.

In this sample, this clonotype turned up many times. V is TRBV11-2 and J is TRBJ2-7, with 8 bases identical to TRBD2. The CDR3 has 14 residues. V shed 2 bases, J shed 6 bases, and the junction held 6 bases outside the gene matches. The germline V gene encodes CDR1 SGHAT and CDR2 FQNNGV. This CDR3 is CASSLQREFGEQYF. The CDR3 DNA is TGTGCCAGCAGCTTACAGCGGGAGTTCGGCGAGCAGTACTTC.